This TCR beta chain originates from a study of long-term antiretroviral therapy in people with HIV. This clone was recorded once. No antigen is known for it. Researchers ran immunoSEQ v3.0 at survey level. TCRdb's table, derived via immunoSEQ multiplex PCR, lists solely in-frame clones and lacks some. The sample contains 20,000 to 25,000 clones, about 79% of which appear only once. From germline, CDR1 is SGHRS and CDR2 YFSETQ. Trimming removed 4 bases at V and 6 bases at J, with 14 bases between. The CDR3 length is 13 residues. Points from the study as a whole: Subsequent to ART, diversity was augmented yet persisted below that of transplant donor controls.

The study used samples holding roughly 1-10 million cryopreserved PBMC before DNA extraction. This receptor was obtained from a man between 18 and 29 years old with HIV. The chain employs TRBV5-1 and TRBJ2-7; D is perhaps TRBD1 (6 bases). The material sequenced was unsorted PBMCs, taken 0.1 years before starting antiretroviral therapy. CDR3 DNA: TGCGCCAGCAGCCTATCGGTGGACAGCGAGCAGTACTTC. The encoded protein is CASSLSVDSEQYF.